Listed below are T cell receptor beta chains from one sample, sequenced in a study of T-cell memory formation after mild COVID-19. MiXCR, applied by TCRdb to the 5' RACE reads, yields one record per CDR3 protein. Of more than 200,000 distinct CDR3 sequences in the sample, roughly 15% are singletons; the top ten hold approximately 3.5%. Sequencing was carried out using PBMCs or a T cell subset sorted from them (not recorded which). All receptors derive from a man between 18 and 29 years old who had mild COVID-19 (a few samples of this study predate the infection). Cell type and time point are not known. Each CDR3 is given without its conserved first and last residue. Each record gives: J gene, D gene, V gene, clone size, CDR3 protein. D genes are given only for firm matches. A row's size may be missing; if present it is once, few, many or a size class.

J: TRBJ2-2
D: .
V: TRBV5-1
size: .
CDR3: ASSFSGISNTGELF

J: TRBJ1-2
D: .
V: TRBV4-3
size: .
CDR3: ASSQGGDQGYT

J: TRBJ1-5
D: .
V: TRBV20-1
size: .
CDR3: SASHPGASNQPQH

J: TRBJ2-3
D: .
V: TRBV10-3
size: .
CDR3: AISGGLTYTDTQY

J: TRBJ2-3
D: TRBD2
V: TRBV4-2
size: many
CDR3: ASSQALAGGTDTQY

J: TRBJ2-3
D: .
V: TRBV10-3
size: .
CDR3: AIRRDRSRTDTQY

J: TRBJ1-3
D: .
V: TRBV7-2
size: .
CDR3: ASSLELGVAGNTIY

J: TRBJ1-4
D: .
V: TRBV4-2
size: few
CDR3: ASSQREKLF

J: TRBJ1-2
D: TRBD1
V: TRBV5-1
size: .
CDR3: ASSPQGEYGYT

J: TRBJ1-2
D: TRBD1
V: TRBV6-2/TRBV6-3
size: few
CDR3: ASATTGQGFLSRGYT

J: TRBJ1-2
D: .
V: TRBV4-1
size: few
CDR3: ASSLLPRDINYGYT

J: TRBJ2-7
D: .
V: TRBV20-1
size: few
CDR3: SAGYVSEQY

J: TRBJ1-2
D: TRBD1
V: TRBV10-3
size: many
CDR3: AILQGASGYT

J: TRBJ1-1
D: .
V: TRBV4-2
size: few
CDR3: ASSQLDSTLNTEAF

J: TRBJ2-5
D: TRBD1
V: TRBV7-6
size: few
CDR3: ASSFGQGALETQY

J: TRBJ1-5
D: TRBD1
V: TRBV4-1
size: .
CDR3: ASSPSTGEMQPQH

J: TRBJ2-5
D: TRBD2
V: TRBV6-2/TRBV6-3
size: few
CDR3: ASRRFSGVQETQY

J: TRBJ2-1
D: .
V: TRBV7-9
size: few
CDR3: ASSFYRGGEQF

J: TRBJ2-3
D: TRBD2
V: TRBV19
size: few
CDR3: ASSILAGPTQY

J: TRBJ1-2
D: .
V: TRBV20-1
size: few
CDR3: SARDSRGNYGYT

J: TRBJ2-7
D: TRBD1
V: TRBV5-1
size: few
CDR3: ASSDGDRLHEQY

J: TRBJ1-6
D: .
V: TRBV12-3/TRBV12-4
size: .
CDR3: ASSFFDSPLH

J: TRBJ2-1
D: .
V: TRBV6-2/TRBV6-3
size: few
CDR3: ASSSLYGSGTYNEQF

J: TRBJ1-1
D: .
V: TRBV20-1
size: many
CDR3: SARVVTAF

J: TRBJ2-1
D: .
V: TRBV4-1
size: .
CDR3: ASSRPTPGADNEQF

J: TRBJ2-3
D: .
V: TRBV4-2
size: many
CDR3: ASSQDDTDTQY

J: TRBJ2-1
D: .
V: TRBV3-1
size: few
CDR3: ASSFTGIHNEQF